Sequencing of this T cell receptor beta chain was carried out in a study of cytomegalovirus exposure and HLA in healthy donors. PCR used 60 Vbeta primers and 13 Jbeta primers. Sequencing used immunoSEQ multiplex PCR; TCRdb keeps in-frame clones, though not all of them. Here the sample spans under 200,000 clones, approximately 85% being singletons. Trimming removed 1 base at V and 9 bases at J, with 15 bases between. Per the germline V gene, CDR1 is SGHAT and CDR2 is FQNNGV. The CDR3 is 14 residues long. Sequencing was carried out using PBMCs. The gene calls are TRBV11-2 and TRBJ2-5, with D perhaps TRBD2 (5 bases). This TCR was sampled from a man between 18 and 35 years old in good health and CMV-seropositive. The CDR3 loop reads CASSLGGLVGAQYF. CDR3 nucleotide sequence: TGTGCCAGCAGCTTAGGCGGTTTGGTCGGGGCCCAGTACTTC. Full variable domain (remainder filled in from reference TRBV11-2 and TRBJ2-5): EAGVAQSPRYKIIEKRQSVAFWCNPISGHATLYWYQQILGQGPKLLIQFQNNGVVDDSQLPKDRFSAERLKGVDSTLKIQPAKLEDSAVYLCASSLGGLVGAQYFGPGTRLLVL.